This T cell receptor beta chain was found in a study of CD8 T cells in ankylosing spondylitis. General study points: A motif in TCR beta, a set of under ten highly homologous variants, appeared characteristic of ankylosing spondylitis blood.

Molecular-barcoded quantitative 5'-RACE produced these TCR beta libraries. TCRdb re-called the 5' RACE reads through MiXCR, storing one row per CDR3 protein. The sample comprises some 200,000 distinct CDR3 sequences, 20% to 30% of which are singletons, and around 6.3% rests with the top ten. As to this clonotype: No antigen is known for it.

CDR1 SQVTM and CDR2 ANQGSEA come from the germline V gene. V was clipped by 6 bases and J by 1 base, with 9 bases between them. CDR3 length: 12 residues. V gene TRBV29-1 combines with J gene TRBJ1-2; D unclear. This clonotype was sampled from a male donor with ankylosing spondylitis or in good health (not recorded which). What was sequenced was blood, either unsorted or a sorted T cell fraction (not recorded which). The CDR3 spells CSVWVVNYGYTF. In DNA, the CDR3 is TGCAGCGTCTGGGTGGTTAACTATGGCTACACCTTC.